This is a list of T cell receptor beta chains from one sample in a study of T cells in Graves' hyperthyroidism and ophthalmopathy. One entry per CDR3 protein, called by TCRdb with MiXCR from the multiplex PCR reads. The table has roughly 350,000 distinct CDR3 sequences, about 14% seen once. The sequenced sample was blood. Receptor source: a woman aged 25-40 years with Graves' ophthalmopathy. CDR3s include the opening cysteine and the closing phenylalanine or tryptophan. D genes are given only for firm matches. Clone size is not always given. Where it is, it says once, few, many or a class for expanded clones.

clone_size,v_call,j_call,d_call,cdr3_nt,cdr3_aa
many,TRBV11-3,TRBJ2-1,.,TGTGCCAGCAGCCGCGACACTTCGAGTTCCTACAATGAGCAGTTCTTC,CASSRDTSSSYNEQFF
many,TRBV3-1,TRBJ1-4,.,TGTGCCAGCAGGAGGGAGTTGACAGCGACTAATGAAAAACTGTTTTTT,CASRRELTATNEKLFF
many,TRBV13,TRBJ2-7,.,TGTGCCAGCAGCTCATACAGGGTTCGGTACGAGCAGTACTTC,CASSSYRVRYEQYF
many,TRBV12-5,TRBJ2-7,.,TGTGCTAGTGGTTTCGGGGCCGAGCAGTACTTC,CASGFGAEQYF
few,TRBV9,TRBJ1-2,.,TGTGCCAGCAGCGTAGCTTCTGCAGACTATGGCTACACCTTC,CASSVASADYGYTF
.,TRBV10-1,TRBJ1-1,TRBD1,TGCGCCAGCAGTGGTGGGACAGGGGGCGCGAGGGAGACTGAAGCTTTCTTT,CASSGGTGGARETEAFF
few,TRBV19,TRBJ2-1,.,TGTGCCAGTAGTATCCGCGAGAATTTCGGGCAGTTCTTC,CASSIRENFGQFF
many,TRBV11-2,TRBJ2-1,.,TGTGCCAGCAGCTTCTCGGAGCGTGAGCATCGCTCCTACAATGAGCAGTTCTTC,CASSFSEREHRSYNEQFF
many,TRBV2,TRBJ1-4,.,TGTGCCAGCAAAGGGATCCGGCCCAATGAAAAACTGTTTTTT,CASKGIRPNEKLFF
many,TRBV12-3/TRBV12-4,TRBJ2-5,.,TGTGCCAGCAGCGGCGGTAACACTCAAGAGACCCAGTACTTC,CASSGGNTQETQYF
.,TRBV20-1,TRBJ2-5,TRBD2,TGCAGTGTAAAGATCGGTTCTAGCGGATACTTC,CSVKIGSSGYF
many,TRBV19,TRBJ1-1,.,TGTGCCAGTAGTATCGGCCCGGGAGCTCTGAACACTGAAGCTTTCTTT,CASSIGPGALNTEAFF
few,TRBV7-2,TRBJ2-1,TRBD2,TGTGCCAGCAGCCACGACCCCGGGGTAGCGGGGGGGCCAATGGATGAGCAGTTCTTC,CASSHDPGVAGGPMDEQFF
once,TRBV6-2/TRBV6-3,TRBJ2-3,TRBD2,TGTGCCAGCACCACACTAGCGGGAGGGCCGGCAGATACGCAGTATTTT,CASTTLAGGPADTQYF
many,TRBV20-1,TRBJ2-5,.,TGCAGTGATCACCAGTTTGGGTCCAGACAAGAGACCCAGTACTTC,CSDHQFGSRQETQYF
many,TRBV2,TRBJ2-1,.,TGTGCCAGCAGTGAAGATAGGCAGCAGTTCTTC,CASSEDRQQFF
many,TRBV6-1,TRBJ1-1,.,TGTGCCAGCCTCCGGGGCACTGAAGCTTTCTTT,CASLRGTEAFF
many,TRBV11-2,TRBJ2-7,.,TGTGCCAGCAGCTTCACGGGGCGGGACGAGCAGTACTTC,CASSFTGRDEQYF
few,TRBV20-1,TRBJ1-4,.,TGCAGTGCAACCTTGGTCGGTAATTTGCACGAAAAACTGTTTTTT,CSATLVGNLHEKLFF
many,TRBV30,TRBJ2-4,.,TGTGCCTGGAGCTCGGCAAAAAACATTCAGTACTTC,CAWSSAKNIQYF
.,TRBV29-1,TRBJ2-3,.,TGCAGCGGGGCATGGGGGGACAGTCAGAATACGCAGTATTTT,CSGAWGDSQNTQYF
many,TRBV5-1,TRBJ1-4,.,TGCGCCAGCGCCCCTTTGGGGGCAGCTAATGAAAAACTGTTTTTT,CASAPLGAANEKLFF
.,TRBV6-1,TRBJ1-1,TRBD1,TGTGCCAGCAGACACAGGGGAACTGAAGCTTTCTTT,CASRHRGTEAFF
.,TRBV27,TRBJ1-1,.,TGTGCCAGCAGCACGGCAGGGTGTTACACTGAAGCTTTCTTT,CASSTAGCYTEAFF
.,TRBV24-1,TRBJ2-1,TRBD2,TGTGCCACCAGTGACTCGGGCCCCGGGACTAGCGGGGGTAATGAGCAGTTCTTC,CATSDSGPGTSGGNEQFF
.,TRBV5-6,TRBJ1-4,.,TGTGCCAGCGTTGTTCAGGGAGCTAATGAAAAACTGTTTTTT,CASVVQGANEKLFF
many,TRBV28,TRBJ1-1,.,TGTGCCAGCAAGGTCGGGGCGACCCCCATGAACACTGAAGCTTTCTTT,CASKVGATPMNTEAFF
many,TRBV6-1,TRBJ1-2,TRBD1,TGTGCCAGCAGAGGCTCGAAGGGGGCTCTCTATGGCTACACCTTC,CASRGSKGALYGYTF
many,TRBV11-2,TRBJ2-7,.,TGTGCCAGCAGTCCAGGGGGGATCTTCCAATCCTACGAGCAGTACTTC,CASSPGGIFQSYEQYF
many,TRBV11-2,TRBJ2-3,.,TGTGCCAGCAGCTTAGAGAGGGGGAGCCCTTCAAATACGCAGTATTTT,CASSLERGSPSNTQYF
.,TRBV6-6,TRBJ2-1,.,TGTGCCAGCAGTTACCTCTTCCAGGGTGGTCTGGGCAATGAGCAGTTCTTC,CASSYLFQGGLGNEQFF
few,TRBV29-1,TRBJ1-1,.,TGCAGCGACCTGACAGGGAACACTGAAGCTTTCTTT,CSDLTGNTEAFF
.,TRBV10-1,TRBJ1-1,.,TGCGCCAGCACGAGTGGGGTGAACACTGAAGCTTTCTTT,CASTSGVNTEAFF
many,TRBV20-1,TRBJ2-1,TRBD2,TGCAGTGCTAGCGGGGGGGCCTCGTTCAATGAGCAGTTCTTC,CSASGGASFNEQFF
many,TRBV6-1,TRBJ2-2,.,TGTGCCAGCAAAGACATCACCGCTCGCGGGGAGCTGTTTTTT,CASKDITARGELFF
many,TRBV12-5,TRBJ2-1,.,TGTGCTAGTGGTTTGGTAAAAGATGAGCAGTTCTTC,CASGLVKDEQFF
many,TRBV7-3,TRBJ2-3,.,TGTGCCAGCAGCCGGGACCTAGGCGATACGCAGTATTTT,CASSRDLGDTQYF
many,TRBV5-5,TRBJ1-5,TRBD1,TGTGCCAGCAGCCCCTCGACAGGGTTGGGAGGGAATCAGCCCCAGCATTTT,CASSPSTGLGGNQPQHF